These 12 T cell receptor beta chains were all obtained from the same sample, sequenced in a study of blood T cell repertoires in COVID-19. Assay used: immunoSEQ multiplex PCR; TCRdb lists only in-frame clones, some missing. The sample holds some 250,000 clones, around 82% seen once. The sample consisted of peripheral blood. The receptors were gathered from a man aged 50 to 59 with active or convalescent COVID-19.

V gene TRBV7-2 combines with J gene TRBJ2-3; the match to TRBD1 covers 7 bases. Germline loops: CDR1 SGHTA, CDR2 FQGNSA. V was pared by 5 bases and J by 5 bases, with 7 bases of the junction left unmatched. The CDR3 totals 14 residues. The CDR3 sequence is CASSRGQEVDTQYF. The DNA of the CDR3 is TGTGCCAGCAGCCGCGGACAGGAGGTAGATACGCAGTATTTT.

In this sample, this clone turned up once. The CDR3 coding sequence is TGTGCCAGCAGTACCCGGACAGGGTATTATCAGCCCCAGCATTTT. This codes for CASSTRTGYYQPQHF. This chain uses TRBV28 with TRBJ1-5; 8 nucleotides align to TRBD1. This CDR3 has 15 residues. CDR1 is MDHEN and CDR2 is SYDVKM in the germline V gene. Trimming at V came to 5 bases and at J to 5 bases, leaving 8 bases not matched to a gene.

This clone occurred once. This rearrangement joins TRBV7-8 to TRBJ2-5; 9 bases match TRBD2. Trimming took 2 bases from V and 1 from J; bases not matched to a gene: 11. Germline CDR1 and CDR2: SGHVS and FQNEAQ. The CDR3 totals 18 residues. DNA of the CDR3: TGTGCCAGCAGCTTAAAGGGACTAGCCAAACTTTCCCAAGAGACCCAGTACTTC. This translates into CASSLKGLAKLSQETQYF.

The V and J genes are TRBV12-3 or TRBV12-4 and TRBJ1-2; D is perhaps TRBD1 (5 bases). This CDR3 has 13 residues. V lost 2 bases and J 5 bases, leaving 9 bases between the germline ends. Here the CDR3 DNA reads TGTGCCAGCAGTTTACAGGGCCCTTATGGCTACACCTTC. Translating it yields CASSLQGPYGYTF.

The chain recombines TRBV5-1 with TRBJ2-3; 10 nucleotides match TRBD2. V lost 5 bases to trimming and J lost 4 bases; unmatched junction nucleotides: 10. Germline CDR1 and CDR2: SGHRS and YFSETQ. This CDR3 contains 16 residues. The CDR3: CASSTQAGGPSDTQYF. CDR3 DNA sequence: TGCGCCAGCAGTACTCAAGCGGGGGGGCCATCAGATACGCAGTATTTT. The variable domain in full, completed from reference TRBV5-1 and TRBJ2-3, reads KAGVTQTPRYLIKTRGQQVTLSCSPISGHRSVSWYQQTPGQGLQFLFEYFSETQRNKGNFPGRFSGRQFSNSRSEMNVSTLELGDSALYLCASSTQAGGPSDTQYFGPGTRLTVL.

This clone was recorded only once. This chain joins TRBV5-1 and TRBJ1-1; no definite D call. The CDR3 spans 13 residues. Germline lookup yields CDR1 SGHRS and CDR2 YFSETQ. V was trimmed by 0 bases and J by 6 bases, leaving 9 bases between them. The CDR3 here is CASSLGRGAEAFF. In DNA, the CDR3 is TGCGCCAGCAGCTTGGGTCGCGGGGCTGAAGCTTTCTTT.

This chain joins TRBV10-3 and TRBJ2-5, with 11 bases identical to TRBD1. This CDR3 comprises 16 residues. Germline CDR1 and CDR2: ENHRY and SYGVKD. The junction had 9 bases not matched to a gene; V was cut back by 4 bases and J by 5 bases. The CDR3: CAISVRTGGAWETQYF. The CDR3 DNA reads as TGTGCCATCAGTGTTAGGACAGGGGGCGCCTGGGAGACCCAGTACTTC.

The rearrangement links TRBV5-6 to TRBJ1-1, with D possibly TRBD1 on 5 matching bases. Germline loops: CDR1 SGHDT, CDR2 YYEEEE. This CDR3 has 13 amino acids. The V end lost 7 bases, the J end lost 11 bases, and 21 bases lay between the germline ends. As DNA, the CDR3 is TGTGCCAGCGGAACATACGGGGGGTGGCGTGCTTTCTTT. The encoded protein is CASGTYGGWRAFF. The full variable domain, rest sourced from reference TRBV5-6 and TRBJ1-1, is DAGVTQSPTHLIKTRGQQVTLRCSPKSGHDTVSWYQQALGQGPQFIFQYYEEEERQRGNFPDRFSGHQFPNYSSELNVNALLLGDSALYLCASGTYGGWRAFFGQGTRLTVV.

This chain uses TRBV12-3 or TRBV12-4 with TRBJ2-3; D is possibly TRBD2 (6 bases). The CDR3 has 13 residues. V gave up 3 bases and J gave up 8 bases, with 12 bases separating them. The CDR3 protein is CASSFSGAGTQYF. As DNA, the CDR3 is TGTGCCAGCAGTTTTTCGGGAGCAGGTACGCAGTATTTT.

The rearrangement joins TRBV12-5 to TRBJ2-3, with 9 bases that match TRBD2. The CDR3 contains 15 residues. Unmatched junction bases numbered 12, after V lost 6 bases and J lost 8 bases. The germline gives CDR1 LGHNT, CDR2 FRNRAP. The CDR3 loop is CASGSGLAPSPTQYF. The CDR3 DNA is TGTGCTAGTGGCTCAGGACTAGCGCCCTCCCCTACGCAGTATTTT.

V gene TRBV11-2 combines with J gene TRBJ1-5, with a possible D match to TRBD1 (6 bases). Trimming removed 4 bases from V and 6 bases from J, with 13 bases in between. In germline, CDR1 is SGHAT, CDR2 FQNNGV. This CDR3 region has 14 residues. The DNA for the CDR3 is TGTGCCAGCAGCTCAGGACAGAGCGGTCAGCCCCAGCATTTT. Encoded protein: CASSSGQSGQPQHF.

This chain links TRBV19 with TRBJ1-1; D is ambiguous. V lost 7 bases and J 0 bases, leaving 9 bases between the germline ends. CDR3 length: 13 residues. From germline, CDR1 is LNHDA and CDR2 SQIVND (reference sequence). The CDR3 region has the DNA TGTGCCAGTAAAATCAGTTTGAACACTGAAGCTTTCTTT. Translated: CASKISLNTEAFF.